A single T cell receptor beta chain is shown here with its context. The antigen is undetermined. The record originates from a study of PD-1 blockade in classical Hodgkin lymphoma. In the study overall: Patients in the cohort were put on intravenous nivolumab, 3 mg/kg every 2 weeks.

There was relapse after autologous stem cell transplantation in every patient, and there was variation in brentuximab vedotin exposure. Study-wide points: Factors driving the repertoire differences, possibly disease activity or prior therapy, remain undefined. Nivolumab initiated under 1 year post-ASCT led to patient exclusion.

Clones were sequenced by immunoSEQ multiplex PCR, and TCRdb holds only the in-frame ones, with some missing. The sample comprises some 150,000 clones, around four fifths of which are singletons, and about 9% rests with the top ten. The specimen comprised peripheral blood mononuclear cells (PBMCs), sampled before the second cycle of nivolumab. The clonotype originates from a human donor with classical Hodgkin lymphoma.

CDR3 amino acids: CASSAGLAGWETQYF. CDR3 sequence (DNA): TGTGCCAGCAGCGCAGGGCTAGCGGGCTGGGAGACCCAGTACTTC. The rearrangement links TRBV9 to TRBJ2-5; 8 bases agree with TRBD2. From germline, CDR1 is SGDLS and CDR2 YYNGEE. Unmatched junction bases numbered 9, after V lost 3 bases and J lost 5 bases. CDR3 size: 15 residues.